A selection of T cell receptor beta chains follows, all from one sample in a study of T cells in Graves' hyperthyroidism and ophthalmopathy. TCRdb itself ran the multiplex PCR reads through MiXCR, one entry per CDR3 protein. In the table there are approximately 600,000 distinct CDR3 sequences, roughly 14% of which are singletons. Sequencing input: blood. The receptors originated from a woman aged 40 to 50 with Graves' ophthalmopathy. The CDR3 runs from the conserved cysteine through the conserved F or W. D genes are given only for firm matches. Clone size is given for some rows only: seen once, a few or many times, or a class if the clone is expanded.

j_gene,d_gene,abundance,v_gene,CDR3nt,CDR3aa
TRBJ2-7,-,-,TRBV2,TGTGCCAGCAGTGGGACCTATATACCCGGAGAGCAGTACTTC,CASSGTYIPGEQYF
TRBJ2-7,TRBD1,-,TRBV28,TGTGCCAGCAGTCCCGGGACAGGGGACTTCTACGAGCAGTACTTC,CASSPGTGDFYEQYF
TRBJ2-7,TRBD2,-,TRBV11-2,TGTGCCAGCAGCTTACAACAGACTAGCGGCGAGCAGTACTTC,CASSLQQTSGEQYF
TRBJ2-2,-,-,TRBV11-1,TGTGCCAGCAGCTTAGTCCATAGTCGGCCCACCGGGGAGCTGTTTTTT,CASSLVHSRPTGELFF
TRBJ2-4,-,few,TRBV28,TGTGCCAGCAGTTTCTATCAACCCGACAGGGAGGGCATTCAGTACTTC,CASSFYQPDREGIQYF
TRBJ1-1,-,many,TRBV12-3/TRBV12-4,TGTGCCAGCAGTCCATCGGGTGGCGGCACTGAAGCTTTCTTT,CASSPSGGGTEAFF
TRBJ1-1,-,many,TRBV6-2/TRBV6-3,TGTGCCAGCTTAGCTTGGGGCACTGAAGCTTTCTTT,CASLAWGTEAFF
TRBJ2-2,TRBD2,-,TRBV9,TGTGCCAGCAGCGCCGGGGGGGCGGCCGGGGAGCTGTTTTTT,CASSAGGAAGELFF
TRBJ2-5,-,many,TRBV11-2,TGTGCCAGCAGCTTCTTCAGTTCCCAAGAGACCCAGTACTTC,CASSFFSSQETQYF
TRBJ2-7,TRBD2,many,TRBV20-1,TGCAGTGCCCGGACTAGCGGGCACGAGCAGTACTTC,CSARTSGHEQYF
TRBJ1-2,-,-,TRBV29-1,TGCAGCGTTGAACTGGGGGCAGGGAATGGCTACACCTTC,CSVELGAGNGYTF
TRBJ1-5,TRBD1,many,TRBV12-3/TRBV12-4,TGTGCCAGCAGTTTGAGGACAGGGGGTCTTTATAGCAATCAGCCCCAGCATTTT,CASSLRTGGLYSNQPQHF
TRBJ2-7,-,few,TRBV6-5,TGTGCCAGCAGTTCAGTACCGCAAGGGGGCGGGGGACCTCGAGAGCAGTACTTC,CASSSVPQGGGGPREQYF
TRBJ1-1,-,-,TRBV29-1,TGCAGCGTGGACGCAGTGAACACTGAAGCTTTCTTT,CSVDAVNTEAFF
TRBJ1-1,-,many,TRBV11-1,TGTGCCAGCAGCTTGGGACCAAACTCCAGGGCGAACACTGAAGCTTTCTTT,CASSLGPNSRANTEAFF
TRBJ1-5,-,few,TRBV20-1,TGCAGTGCTAGAGTGGGTTGGGAGACCCTTAGCAATCAGCCCCAGCATTTT,CSARVGWETLSNQPQHF
TRBJ1-1,-,-,TRBV30,TGTGCCTGGAGTGCGACAGGTGGGGTTGAAGCTTTCTTT,CAWSATGGVEAFF
TRBJ2-7,-,few,TRBV4-1,TGCGCCAGCAGCCAAGAAGGCAGCGCTCCCTACGAGCAGTACTTC,CASSQEGSAPYEQYF
TRBJ2-5,-,few,TRBV6-1,TGTGCCAGCAGTGAAGCCGGGACACGTGGAACCCAGTACTTC,CASSEAGTRGTQYF
TRBJ2-7,-,many,TRBV27,TGTGCCAGCAGTTTCCGGCGCTCCTACGAGCAGTACTTC,CASSFRRSYEQYF
TRBJ2-2,-,many,TRBV12-3/TRBV12-4,TGTGCCAGCAGCGGGAGGAACACCGGGGAGCTGTTTTTT,CASSGRNTGELFF
TRBJ1-2,-,many,TRBV15,TGTGCCACCACCCCCAGGTATGAAGCTAACTATGGCTACACCTTC,CATTPRYEANYGYTF
TRBJ1-3,-,-,TRBV29-1,TGCAGCGCCCAACGGGACGTGAGCTCTGGAAACACCATATATTTT,CSAQRDVSSGNTIYF
TRBJ1-1,-,-,TRBV4-2,TGTGCCAGCAGCCACGGGTTATTGATATATACCCGGACTGAAGCTTTCTTT,CASSHGLLIYTRTEAFF
TRBJ2-2,-,many,TRBV12-3/TRBV12-4,TGTGCCAGCAGAGGTCCAACCGCTCTTACCGGGGAGCTGTTTTTT,CASRGPTALTGELFF
TRBJ2-4,-,-,TRBV5-1,TGCACCAGCAGCTTGGCCGGGTCGGGAGCCAAAAACATTCAGTACTTC,CTSSLAGSGAKNIQYF
TRBJ1-6,-,few,TRBV3-1,TGTGCCAGCAGCCAAGCGGACAGTAATTCACCCCTCCACTTT,CASSQADSNSPLHF
TRBJ1-1,-,many,TRBV10-3,TGTGCCATCAGTGATGGACAGAGCAACACTGAAGCTTTCTTT,CAISDGQSNTEAFF
TRBJ2-7,-,-,TRBV20-1,TGCAGTGCTAGAGAACCGGGACCATCCTACGAGCAGTACTTC,CSAREPGPSYEQYF
TRBJ2-5,TRBD1,many,TRBV6-2/TRBV6-3,TGTGCCAGCAGACCCGGGACAGGGGTAAGCGGCCAAGAGACCCAGTACTTC,CASRPGTGVSGQETQYF
TRBJ2-7,-,many,TRBV27,TGTGCCAGCAGTTTACGAGGTATCTACCCCTACGAGCAGTACTTC,CASSLRGIYPYEQYF
TRBJ2-7,TRBD2,many,TRBV6-1,TGTGCCAGCAGTATGGGGACTAGCGGGAGTAAAGTCTGGCAGTACTTC,CASSMGTSGSKVWQYF
TRBJ2-7,-,many,TRBV7-2,TGTGCCAGCAGCCCTCGACTAACCTCCTACGAGCAGTACTTC,CASSPRLTSYEQYF
TRBJ1-5,-,many,TRBV6-5,TGTGCCAGCAGTTACTCGTTCTCAGGGCTGAGCAATCAGCCCCAGCATTTT,CASSYSFSGLSNQPQHF
TRBJ2-7,-,-,TRBV12-3/TRBV12-4,TGTGCCAGCAGTCCCCTTAAGGGCTCCTACGAGCAGTACTTC,CASSPLKGSYEQYF
TRBJ1-2,-,few,TRBV5-1,TGCGCCAGCAGCTTAGACCAGGAAAACCGCGCGGGCGGCTACACCTTC,CASSLDQENRAGGYTF
TRBJ2-5,-,many,TRBV6-1,TGTGCCAGCAGCCCAGCCGGGGAGACCCAGTACTTC,CASSPAGETQYF